The clone carrying this T cell receptor (beta chain) was observed a single time. Antigen unknown. Sequencing used immunoSEQ multiplex PCR; TCRdb keeps in-frame clones, though not all of them. This table has roughly 250,000 clones, around 70% appearing once. The data were taken from a study of cytotoxic CD8 clonotypes in ibrutinib-treated CLL. The wider study: The patients, roughly twelve relapsed/refractory and more than 14 treatment-naive, included about 18 who were IGHV unmutated. Responses: roughly 24 partial, 2 complete; after median around 64 months, around 14 stayed remitted, around 12 progressed.

Germline loops: CDR1 SGDLS, CDR2 YYNGEE. Trimming pared 0 bases from V and 5 bases from J, leaving 12 bases between. The CDR3 spans 15 residues. Study findings and constraints: Public clonotypes were uncommon and contracted or stayed stable on treatment.

This clonotype originated in a human donor with chronic lymphocytic leukemia. The specimen was PBMCs, collected after 24 months of ibrutinib treatment. V is TRBV9 and J is TRBJ2-4, with D unresolved. CDR3 DNA: TGTGCCAGCAGCGTAGGCCCAGTTGGGGAAAACATTCAGTACTTC. This encodes CASSVGPVGENIQYF.